This paragraph covers one T cell receptor (beta chain) sequence. Its antigen is undetermined. The data belong to a study of beta chain features in type 1 diabetes. CD45RO/CCR7/CD25/CD127/CD95/CD27 staining was used to isolate CD4+ naive, central memory, regulatory and stem cell-like memory cells by sorting. The study, taken as a whole, reports: Type 1 diabetes patients had fewer VDJ junction insertions and more deletions. cDNA-based sequencing might over-represent cells highly expressing TCR. Type 1 diabetes patients had moderately but significantly shorter TCRB CDR3s in all four CD4+ subsets.

The sequenced template was cDNA made from the entire isolated RNA. TCRdb's copy holds only in-frame clones and misses some; the assay was immunoSEQ multiplex PCR. This table holds fewer than 400,000 clones, roughly 8% found once. Sequencing was performed on central memory CD4+ T cells from blood. The TCR sequence derives from a woman aged 18-30 years in good health.

Here the CDR3 reads CASSLRQGGTQYF. The CDR3 nucleotides are TGTGCCAGCAGTTTGCGACAAGGCGGGACCCAGTACTTC. This chain uses TRBV11-2 with TRBJ2-5; the D is unclear. Germline V gene sequence: CDR1 SGHAT, CDR2 FQNNGV. Deletions cut 6 bases from V and 7 bases from J, with 15 bases between. CDR3 length equals 13 residues.